This T cell receptor (beta chain) is from a study of T-cell reconstitution after alpha-beta-depleted transplantation in children. CDR3 length equals 13 residues. Germline CDR1 reads SGHRS; CDR2 reads YFSETQ. The germline V and J ends were trimmed by 4 bases and 1 base, with 8 bases remaining between them. This clonotype appeared many times. Preparation of the TCRbeta library involved a method that used unique molecular identifiers. Via MiXCR, TCRdb re-called the PCR reads, giving one row per CDR3 protein. The sample has roughly 100,000 distinct CDR3 sequences; roughly 7.7% are singletons. The chain uses TRBV5-1 and TRBJ2-5; D is uncertain. This receptor was obtained from a human donor who donated a stem cell graft to a child with congenital amegakaryocytic thrombocytopenia. The sample was PBMCs from the stem cell graft donor, taken from the stem cell graft. The CDR3 spells CASSGRRQETQYF. Written as DNA, the CDR3 is TGCGCCAGCAGCGGCAGACGCCAAGAGACCCAGTACTTC.